This paragraph reports one TCR beta chain. J lost 6 bases, V lost 0 bases, and 4 bases had no gene match. This CDR3 is built from 16 residues. Germline V gene data show CDR1 as SGHRS and CDR2 as YFSETQ. The entry originates in a study of blood T cell repertoires in COVID-19. The repertoire was sequenced with immunoSEQ multiplex PCR; TCRdb's copy has only in-frame clones and lacks some. The sample gives about 15,000 clones, 70% to 90% of which show up once; 31% is in the top ten. The sequencing input was peripheral blood. This rearrangement joins TRBV5-1 to TRBJ2-3; 13 bases are shared with TRBD2. The sequence was obtained from a woman over 75 with COVID-19, enrolled during active disease. CDR3 residues: CASSLVGTSGMDTQYF. CDR3 sequence (DNA): TGCGCCAGCAGCTTGGTTGGGACTAGCGGGATGGATACGCAGTATTTT.